This T cell receptor beta chain was sequenced during a study of blood T cell repertoires in COVID-19. Study-wide context: Sites across the United States, Italy and Spain contributed samples from acute and convalescent COVID-19.

The method was immunoSEQ multiplex PCR; TCRdb's version includes in-frame clones alone and lacks a portion of them. The sample has under 200,000 clones, around four fifths seen once; the top ten hold around 10%. The CDR3 is 18 residues long. The germline V gene has CDR1 MNHEY and CDR2 SVGEGT. Unmatched junction bases numbered 11, after V lost 0 bases and J lost 3 bases. This TCR came from a woman older than 75 with active or convalescent COVID-19. The specimen was peripheral blood. V and J are TRBV6-2 or TRBV6-3 and TRBJ1-1, with TRBD1 identical over 9 bases. The CDR3 bases are TGTGCCAGCAGTTACTCCCAGACAGGGGGTATGTCGGACACTGAAGCTTTCTTT. Amino acid sequence: CASSYSQTGGMSDTEAFF.